A selection of T cell receptor beta chains follows, all from one sample in a study of blood T cell repertoires in COVID-19. This table comes from immunoSEQ multiplex PCR, and its TCRdb copy is limited to in-frame clones, with some not included. The top ten hold around 1.6% of the sample, which has some 190,000 clones, around nine tenths seen once. The specimen sequenced was peripheral blood. These receptors came from a young man with active or convalescent COVID-19. Each CDR3 is given with its conserved first and last residue. Each record gives: clone size, D gene, J gene, V gene, CDR3 DNA, CDR3 protein. The D gene is left open where the match is weak. Clone size is stated in some rows and not others, as once, few, many or a class when expanded.

once | - | TRBJ2-1 | TRBV27 | TGTGCCAGCAGCCTGGGGATGGCAGGACTGGATGAGCAGTTCTTC | CASSLGMAGLDEQFF
- | TRBD2 | TRBJ2-1 | TRBV27 | TGTGCCAGCAGTCCCAACTCAGCGGGAGTGGGGAATGAGCAGTTCTTC | CASSPNSAGVGNEQFF
- | TRBD1 | TRBJ1-3 | TRBV7-7 | TGTGCCAGCAGTTCCGGGACAGGGGCTCATGGAAACACCATATATTTT | CASSSGTGAHGNTIYF
- | TRBD1 | TRBJ2-7 | TRBV7-2 | TGTGCCAGCAGCATCCCCGGGACAGGGGTCTACGAGCAGTACTTC | CASSIPGTGVYEQYF
once | TRBD1 | TRBJ1-4 | TRBV4-2 | TGTGCCAGCAGCCAAGCTTGGTCTGGACAGGTAGAGGAAAAACTGTTTTTT | CASSQAWSGQVEEKLFF
- | - | TRBJ2-4 | TRBV6-5 | TGTGCCAGCAGAAACCCCCGGTCCATTCAGTACTTC | CASRNPRSIQYF
once | TRBD2 | TRBJ2-7 | TRBV9 | TGTGCCAGCAGCGCCGGGACTAGCGGAGAGGTCGAGCAGTACTTC | CASSAGTSGEVEQYF
- | - | TRBJ1-4 | TRBV15 | TGTGCCACCAGCAGCAGGGCAACTAATGAAAAACTGTTTTTT | CATSSRATNEKLFF
- | - | TRBJ2-3 | TRBV9 | TGTGCCAGCAGCGACCCCGGTACGCAGTATTTT | CASSDPGTQYF
- | TRBD2 | TRBJ2-1 | TRBV27 | TGTGCCAGCAGTCAAGGGACTAGCGGGAAATACAATGAGCAGTTCTTC | CASSQGTSGKYNEQFF
- | TRBD1 | TRBJ1-4 | TRBV30 | TGTGCCTGGAGTGCTGTTGGACAGGGGGGTGAAAAACTGTTTTTT | CAWSAVGQGGEKLFF
- | TRBD2 | TRBJ2-1 | TRBV24-1 | TGTGCCACCAGTGACAAGCTGGGACTAGCGTTGAATGAGCAGTTCTTC | CATSDKLGLALNEQFF
once | - | TRBJ2-7 | TRBV7-8 | TGTGCCAGCACCCCTTTATCAGGGATTGGCGAGCAGTACTTC | CASTPLSGIGEQYF
- | TRBD2 | TRBJ2-7 | TRBV6-5 | TGTGCCTCCGGGGGGTTAAGCTCCTACGAGCAGTACTTC | CASGGLSSYEQYF
- | - | TRBJ2-7 | TRBV19 | TGTGCCAGTGGACAACAACCTTCCTACGAGCAGTACTTC | CASGQQPSYEQYF
- | TRBD1 | TRBJ1-5 | TRBV18 | TGTGCCAGCTCGCCAAACATGCTGGGACAGCTGCTCGCGCAGCCCCAGCATTTT | CASSPNMLGQLLAQPQHF
- | TRBD2 | TRBJ2-1 | TRBV7-8 | TGTGCCAGCAGCTTAGAAGCAAGCGGGGTTAAGTCCTACAATGAGCAGTTCTTC | CASSLEASGVKSYNEQFF
once | - | TRBJ2-2 | TRBV30 | TGTACTTCACAGGAGGGAGGGAACACCGGGGAGCTGTTTTTT | CTSQEGGNTGELFF
- | TRBD2 | TRBJ2-3 | TRBV7-9 | TGTGCCAGCAGCCCGACCTTAGTGCTAGCGGGGACTGCAGATACGCAGTATTTT | CASSPTLVLAGTADTQYF
- | TRBD2 | TRBJ2-7 | TRBV13 | TGTGCCAGCAGCCCCGGACTAGGCTACGAGCAGTACTTC | CASSPGLGYEQYF
- | TRBD2 | TRBJ2-1 | TRBV2 | TGTGCCAGTCTCAAGGAGCGGGAGTACAATGAGCAGTTCTTC | CASLKEREYNEQFF
- | TRBD1 | TRBJ1-5 | TRBV19 | TGTGCCAGTAGTATAGGAGGGGGCGATCAGCCCCAGCATTTT | CASSIGGGDQPQHF
- | TRBD1 | TRBJ1-5 | TRBV18 | TGTGCCAGCTCCCTCGAACCTGGGCGACAGGGTGCCGGCAATCAGCCCCAGCATTTT | CASSLEPGRQGAGNQPQHF
- | TRBD1 | TRBJ1-1 | TRBV25-1 | TGTGCCAGCATCGCAGGGGGATTTCACACTGAAGCTTTCTTT | CASIAGGFHTEAFF
- | - | TRBJ2-2 | TRBV2 | TGTGCCAGCAGCCTTGACACCGGGGAGCTGTTTTTT | CASSLDTGELFF
- | - | TRBJ2-1 | TRBV6-5 | TGTGCCAGCAGTCGTGGACAGCTGTACAATGAGCAGTTCTTC | CASSRGQLYNEQFF
- | TRBD2 | TRBJ2-5 | TRBV9 | TGTGCCAGCAGCCTGGGACTAGCGGGACAAATTCAAGAGACCCAGTACTTC | CASSLGLAGQIQETQYF
- | TRBD1 | TRBJ1-5 | TRBV2 | TGTGCCAGCAGTGTGGAGGACAGGGACCAGCCCCAGCATTTT | CASSVEDRDQPQHF
once | TRBD2 | TRBJ2-3 | TRBV27 | TGTGCCAGCAGTTTATCGAGACTACTAGCGGAGGAAGGGGGGGATACGCAGTATTTT | CASSLSRLLAEEGGDTQYF
- | - | TRBJ1-5 | TRBV15 | TGTGCCACCAGCAGAGGTGTGGGGCACAATCAGCCCCAGCATTTT | CATSRGVGHNQPQHF
- | - | TRBJ2-3 | TRBV15 | TGTGCCACCCGCCCCTCGACGGCCTCCGGAGGGCAGTATTTT | CATRPSTASGGQYF
- | - | TRBJ1-3 | TRBV11-2 | TGTGCCAGCAGCTTAGGGAGGGAACCTGGAAACACCATATATTTT | CASSLGREPGNTIYF
- | - | TRBJ2-2 | TRBV10-1 | TGCGCCAGCAGTGAGGACACTTACACCGGGGAGCTGTTTTTT | CASSEDTYTGELFF
- | - | TRBJ2-3 | TRBV9 | TGTGCCAGCAGCGGAAGCGGACTACCCGCAGATACGCAGTATTTT | CASSGSGLPADTQYF
- | TRBD1 | TRBJ1-6 | TRBV30 | TGTGCCTGGGACAGGGGGGATTCACCCCTCCACTTT | CAWDRGDSPLHF
- | TRBD2 | TRBJ2-1 | TRBV13 | TGTGCCAGCAGCGTCGGGACTAGCGGCTACAATGAGCAGTTCTTC | CASSVGTSGYNEQFF
- | - | TRBJ2-7 | TRBV30 | TGTGCCTGGAGTGGTAGGGGGTTATCCTACGAGCAGTACTTC | CAWSGRGLSYEQYF
- | - | TRBJ1-2 | TRBV28 | TGTGCCAGCAGTCGGACAGCGGGGTATTCTTATGGCTACACCTTC | CASSRTAGYSYGYTF